This T cell receptor beta chain was documented in a study of cytotoxic CD8 clonotypes in ibrutinib-treated CLL. Whole-study context: Among responders, around 25 were partial and 2 complete; after median roughly 68 months, approximately 15 stayed remitted and 12 progressed.

The CDR3 is 14 amino acids. Trimming removed 2 bases at V and 4 bases at J, with 11 bases between. Looked up from germline, CDR1 is MNHEY and CDR2 is SVGAGI. Deep sequencing aimed at 1 in 200,000 to 1 in 1 million T cells' resolution. Sequencing was performed with immunoSEQ multiplex PCR; in TCRdb, only in-frame clones are kept and a portion is missing. The table lists about 160,000 clones, approximately 80% of them singletons, with approximately 2% in the top ten. Sequencing used PBMCs, obtained after 12 months of ibrutinib treatment. This TCR was recovered from a human donor with chronic lymphocytic leukemia. The gene calls are TRBV6-5 and TRBJ1-2, with TRBD1 as a possible D gene (5 bases). CDR3 sequence: CASSYGGILYGYTF. DNA for the CDR3: TGTGCCAGCAGTTACGGGGGGATCCTCTATGGCTACACCTTC.